Reported below is one T cell receptor beta chain. The CDR3 loop spans 15 amino acids. V gave up 1 base and J gave up 9 bases; unmatched junction bases: 8. CDR1 SGHTA and CDR2 FQGNSA come from the germline V gene. Authors' data handling: Reference gene primer amplification gave estimated nucleated cell counts. TCRdb's table, derived via immunoSEQ multiplex PCR, lists solely in-frame clones and lacks some. The V and J calls and the clone size are those of that table, but D and trimming were determined from the DNA. The sample has 70,000 to 95,000 clones, around 92% seen once. These data originate in a study of blood T cell repertoires in COVID-19. The overall study: Acute and convalescent COVID-19 samples came from the United States, Italy and Spain. Sources were T cells, B-cell-depleted T cells, or PBMCs; the material itself was cDNA or gDNA.

The chain combines TRBV7-2 with TRBJ2-1; TRBD1 agrees at 8 bases. The sample taken for sequencing was peripheral blood. The clonotype originates from a woman aged 60-70 years with active COVID-19. The CDR3, as DNA: TGTGCCAGCAGCTTAGTAAGGACAGGGTCGGGTGAGCAGTTCTTC. This gives the protein CASSLVRTGSGEQFF.